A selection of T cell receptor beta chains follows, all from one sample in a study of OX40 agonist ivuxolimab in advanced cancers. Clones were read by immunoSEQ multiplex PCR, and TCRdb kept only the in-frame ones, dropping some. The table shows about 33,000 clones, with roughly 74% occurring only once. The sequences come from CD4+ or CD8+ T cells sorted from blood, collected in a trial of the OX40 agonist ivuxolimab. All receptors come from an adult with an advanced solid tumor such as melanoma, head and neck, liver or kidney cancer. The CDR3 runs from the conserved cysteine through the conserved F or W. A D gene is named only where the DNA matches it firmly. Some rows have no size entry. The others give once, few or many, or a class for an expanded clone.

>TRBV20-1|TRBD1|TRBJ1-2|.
CSARRTGGYTF
TGCAGTGCTAGAAGGACAGGGGGCTACACCTTC
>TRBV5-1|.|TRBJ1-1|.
CASSLGGPEAFF
TGCGCCAGCAGCTTGGGGGGTCCTGAAGCTTTCTTT
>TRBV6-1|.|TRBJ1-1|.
CASSRQVWEAFF
TGTGCCAGCTCAAGACAGGTCTGGGAGGCTTTCTTT
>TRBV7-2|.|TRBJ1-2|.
CASSRLLGPDPYGYTF
TGTGCCAGCAGTCGATTACTCGGGCCGGATCCCTATGGCTACACCTTC
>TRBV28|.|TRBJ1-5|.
CASSFGGHNYQPQHF
TGTGCCAGCAGTTTCGGCGGACACAACTATCAGCCCCAGCATTTT
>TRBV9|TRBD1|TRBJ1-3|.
CASSSGQGNTIYF
TGTGCCAGCAGCTCGGGACAGGGAAACACCATATATTTT
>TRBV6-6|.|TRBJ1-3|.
CASSSGQRRNTIYF
TGTGCCAGCAGTTCCGGACAGCGCCGGAACACCATATATTTT
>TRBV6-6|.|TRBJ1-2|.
CASSPGGDYGYTF
TGTGCCAGCAGTCCTGGGGGGGACTATGGCTACACCTTC
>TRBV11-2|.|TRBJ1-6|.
CASSSQGFLDSPLHF
TGTGCCAGCAGCTCACAGGGTTTTTTGGATTCACCCCTCCACTTT
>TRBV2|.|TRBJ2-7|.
CASSGGYEQYF
TGTGCCAGCAGTGGGGGTTACGAGCAGTACTTC
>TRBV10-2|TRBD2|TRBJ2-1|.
CASSAGGGAGEQFF
TGCGCCAGCAGTGCAGGCGGGGGGGCCGGGGAGCAGTTCTTC
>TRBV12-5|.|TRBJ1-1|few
CASGFSPQEAFF
TGTGCTAGTGGTTTCTCCCCGCAAGAAGCTTTCTTT
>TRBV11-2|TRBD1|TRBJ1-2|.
CASSLSGQINYGYTF
TGTGCCAGCAGTTTATCGGGACAGATTAACTATGGCTACACCTTC
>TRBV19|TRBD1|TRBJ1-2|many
CATRTGTGGFYGYTF
TGTGCCACGCGGACCGGGACAGGGGGATTCTATGGCTACACCTTC
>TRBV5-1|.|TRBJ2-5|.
CATGGTQETQYF
TGCGCCACTGGAGGGACCCAAGAGACCCAGTACTTC
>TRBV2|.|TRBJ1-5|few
CASSGLIDQPQHF
TGTGCCAGCAGTGGGTTGATCGATCAGCCCCAGCATTTT
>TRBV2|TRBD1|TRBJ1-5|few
CASRQGSDYQPQHF
TGTGCCAGCAGACAGGGGAGTGATTATCAGCCCCAGCATTTT
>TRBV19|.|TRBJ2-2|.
CASSIRVTGELFF
TGTGCCAGTAGTATAAGGGTCACCGGGGAGCTGTTTTTT
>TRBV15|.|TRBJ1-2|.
CATSRDLAGVRGYTF
TGTGCCACCAGCAGAGACCTGGCGGGGGTCCGCGGCTACACCTTC
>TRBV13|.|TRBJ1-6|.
CASSSGDDNSPLHF
TGTGCCAGCAGCTCCGGGGACGACAATTCACCCCTCCACTTT
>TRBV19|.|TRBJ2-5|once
CASSEMAGTMLETQYF
TGTGCCAGTAGTGAGATGGCGGGGACGATGTTGGAGACCCAGTACTTC
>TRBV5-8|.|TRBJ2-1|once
CASSFLASAGGNEQFF
TGTGCCAGCAGCTTTCTCGCGTCAGCCGGAGGCAATGAGCAGTTCTTC
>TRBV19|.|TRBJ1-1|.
CASGPSGSFTSEAFF
TGTGCCAGTGGGCCCTCGGGCAGTTTTACATCTGAAGCTTTCTTT
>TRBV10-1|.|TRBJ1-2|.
CASSESASYGYTF
TGCGCCAGCAGTGAGTCGGCGAGCTATGGCTACACCTTC
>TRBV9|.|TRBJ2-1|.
CASSVEGSIYNEQFF
TGTGCCAGCAGCGTAGAAGGTAGCATCTACAATGAGCAGTTCTTC
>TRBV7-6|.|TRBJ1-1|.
CASSLDRRGEAFF
TGTGCCAGCAGCTTAGACAGGCGGGGGGAAGCTTTCTTT
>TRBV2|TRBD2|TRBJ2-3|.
CASSLGLAGAVDTQYF
TGTGCCAGCAGCCTCGGACTAGCGGGGGCTGTAGATACGCAGTATTTT
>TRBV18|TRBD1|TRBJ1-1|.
CASSSGTGGTEAFF
TGTGCCAGCTCATCTGGGACAGGGGGGACTGAAGCTTTCTTT
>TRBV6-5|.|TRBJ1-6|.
CASRGDRFGSPLHF
TGTGCCAGCCGGGGAGACAGGTTTGGTTCACCCCTCCACTTT
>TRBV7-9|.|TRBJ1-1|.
CASSLGRREAFF
TGTGCCAGCAGCTTAGGAAGGCGGGAAGCTTTCTTT
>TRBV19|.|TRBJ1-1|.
CASSIVGFAEAFF
TGTGCCAGTAGTATCGTGGGTTTCGCTGAAGCTTTCTTT
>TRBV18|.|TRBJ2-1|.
CASSPNSGGYNEQFF
TGTGCCAGCTCACCGAACTCCGGGGGCTACAATGAGCAGTTCTTC
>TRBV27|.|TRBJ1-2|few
CASAASGPDYGYTF
TGTGCCAGCGCGGCCTCCGGACCGGACTATGGCTACACCTTC
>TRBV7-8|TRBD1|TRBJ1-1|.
CASSPDRGGKTEAFF
TGTGCCAGCAGCCCCGACAGGGGCGGGAAGACTGAAGCTTTCTTT
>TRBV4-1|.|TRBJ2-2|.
CARWPHQNTGELFF
TGCGCCAGGTGGCCGCACCAGAACACCGGGGAGCTGTTTTTT
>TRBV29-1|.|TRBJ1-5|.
CSVEWGSGQPQHF
TGCAGCGTTGAATGGGGGTCGGGTCAGCCCCAGCATTTT
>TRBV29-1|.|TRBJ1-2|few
CSVEDDYGYTF
TGCAGCGTTGAAGATGACTATGGCTACACCTTC
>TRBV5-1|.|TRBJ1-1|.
CASSPPGSTEAFF
TGCGCCAGCAGCCCCCCGGGGAGCACTGAAGCTTTCTTT